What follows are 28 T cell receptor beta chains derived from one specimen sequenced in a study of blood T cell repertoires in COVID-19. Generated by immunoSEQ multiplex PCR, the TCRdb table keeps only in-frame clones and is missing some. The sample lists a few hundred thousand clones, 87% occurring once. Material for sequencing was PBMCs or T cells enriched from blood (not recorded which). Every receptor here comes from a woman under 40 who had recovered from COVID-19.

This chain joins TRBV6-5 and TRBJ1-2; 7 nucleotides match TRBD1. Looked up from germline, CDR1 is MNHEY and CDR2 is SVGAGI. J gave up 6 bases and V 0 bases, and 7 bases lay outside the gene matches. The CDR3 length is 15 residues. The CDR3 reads CASSYSQQGPNGYTF. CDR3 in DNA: TGTGCCAGCAGTTACTCACAACAGGGGCCCAATGGCTACACCTTC.

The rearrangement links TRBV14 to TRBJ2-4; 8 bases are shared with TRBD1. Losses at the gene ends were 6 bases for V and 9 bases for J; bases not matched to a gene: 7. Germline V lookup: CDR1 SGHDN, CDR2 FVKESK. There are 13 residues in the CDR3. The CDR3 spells CASSDRGLGIQYF. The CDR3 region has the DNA TGTGCCAGCAGTGACAGGGGTTTGGGCATTCAGTACTTC.

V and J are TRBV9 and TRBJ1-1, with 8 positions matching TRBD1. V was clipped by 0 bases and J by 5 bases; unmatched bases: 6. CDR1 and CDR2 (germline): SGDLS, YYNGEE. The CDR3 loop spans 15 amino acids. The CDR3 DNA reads TGTGCCAGCAGCGTAGGAACAGGGGGAGAAACTGAAGCTTTCTTT. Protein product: CASSVGTGGETEAFF.

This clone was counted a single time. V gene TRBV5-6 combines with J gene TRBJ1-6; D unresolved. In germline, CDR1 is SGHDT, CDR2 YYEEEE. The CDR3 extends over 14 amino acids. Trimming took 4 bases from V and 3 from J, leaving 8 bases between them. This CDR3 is CASSPGLYNSPLHF. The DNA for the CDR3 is TGTGCCAGCAGCCCGGGTCTCTATAATTCACCCCTCCACTTT.

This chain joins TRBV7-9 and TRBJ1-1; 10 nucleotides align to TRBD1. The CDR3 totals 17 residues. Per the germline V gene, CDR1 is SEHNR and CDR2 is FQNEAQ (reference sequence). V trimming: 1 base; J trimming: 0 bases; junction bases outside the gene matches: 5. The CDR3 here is CASSLVSGTGVNTEAFF. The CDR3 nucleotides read TGTGCCAGCAGCTTAGTATCAGGGACAGGGGTGAACACTGAAGCTTTCTTT.

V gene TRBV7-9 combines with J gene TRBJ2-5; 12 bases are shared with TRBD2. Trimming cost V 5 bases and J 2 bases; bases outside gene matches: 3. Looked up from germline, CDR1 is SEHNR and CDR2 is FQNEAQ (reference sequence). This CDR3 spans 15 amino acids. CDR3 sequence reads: CASSRTSGEQETQYF. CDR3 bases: TGTGCCAGCAGCCGGACTAGCGGGGAACAAGAGACCCAGTACTTC.

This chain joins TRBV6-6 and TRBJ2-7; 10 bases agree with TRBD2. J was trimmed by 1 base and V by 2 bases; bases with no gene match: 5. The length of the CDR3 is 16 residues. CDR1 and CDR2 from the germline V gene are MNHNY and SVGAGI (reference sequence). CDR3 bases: TGTGCCAGCAGTTACCTAGCGGGGGCCCCTTCCTACGAGCAGTACTTC. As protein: CASSYLAGAPSYEQYF.

The CDR3 reads CASSVGTDSGNTIYF. In DNA, the CDR3 is TGTGCCAGCTCAGTAGGGACAGACTCTGGAAACACCATATATTTT. V and J are TRBV18 and TRBJ1-3; TRBD1 aligns across 7 bases. Germline lookup yields CDR1 KGHSH and CDR2 LQKENI. There are 15 residues in the CDR3. The junction had 4 bases not matched to a gene; V was cut back by 5 bases and J by 0 bases.

The CDR3 spells CAISESISNYGYTF. CDR3 DNA: TGTGCCATCAGTGAGTCGATTAGTAACTATGGCTACACCTTC. The chain has TRBV10-3 and TRBJ1-2; D is undetermined. CDR1 is ENHRY and CDR2 is SYGVKD in the germline V gene. The CDR3 is 14 amino acids. Trimming left V 0 bases short and J 1 base short, with 6 bases between.

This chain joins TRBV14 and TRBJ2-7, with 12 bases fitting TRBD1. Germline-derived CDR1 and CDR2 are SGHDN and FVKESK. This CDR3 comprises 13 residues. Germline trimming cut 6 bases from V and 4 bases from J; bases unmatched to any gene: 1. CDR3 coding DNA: TGTGCCAGCAGGGGACAGGGGGCTTACGAGCAGTACTTC. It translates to CASRGQGAYEQYF.

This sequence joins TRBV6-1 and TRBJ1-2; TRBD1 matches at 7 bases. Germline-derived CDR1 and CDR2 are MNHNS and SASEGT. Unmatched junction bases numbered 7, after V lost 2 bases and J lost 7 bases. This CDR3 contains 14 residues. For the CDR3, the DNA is TGTGCCAGCAGTGAAATTGAGGGGGCGTCTGGCTACACCTTC. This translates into CASSEIEGASGYTF.

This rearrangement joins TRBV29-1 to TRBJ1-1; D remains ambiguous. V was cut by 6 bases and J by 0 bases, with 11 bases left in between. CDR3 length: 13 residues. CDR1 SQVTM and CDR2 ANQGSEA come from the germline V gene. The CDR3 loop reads CSVATRMNTEAFF. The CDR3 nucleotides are TGCAGCGTGGCGACACGTATGAACACTGAAGCTTTCTTT.

The CDR3 protein is CASSRLQGGTTEAFF. CDR3 bases: TGTGCCAGCAGCCGGCTACAGGGGGGCACCACTGAAGCTTTCTTT. The genes are TRBV3-1 (or the pseudogene TRBV3-2) and TRBJ1-1; 8 positions match TRBD1. Germline V gene data show CDR1 as LGHDT and CDR2 as YNNKEL (reference sequence). The CDR3 loop spans 15 amino acids. V lost 4 bases and J lost 4; bases outside the gene matches: 8.

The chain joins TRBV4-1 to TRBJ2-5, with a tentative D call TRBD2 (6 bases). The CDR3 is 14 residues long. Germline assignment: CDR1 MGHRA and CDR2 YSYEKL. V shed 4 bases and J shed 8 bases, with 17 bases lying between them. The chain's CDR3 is CASSPRGLLDTQYF. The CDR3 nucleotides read TGCGCCAGCAGCCCCCGGGGACTCCTGGACACCCAGTACTTC.

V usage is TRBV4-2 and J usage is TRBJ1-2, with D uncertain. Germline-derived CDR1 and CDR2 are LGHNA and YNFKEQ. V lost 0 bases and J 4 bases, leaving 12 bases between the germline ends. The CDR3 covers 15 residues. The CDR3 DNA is TGTGCCAGCAGCCAAGATACTCACGCCGTCTATGGCTACACCTTC. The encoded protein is CASSQDTHAVYGYTF.

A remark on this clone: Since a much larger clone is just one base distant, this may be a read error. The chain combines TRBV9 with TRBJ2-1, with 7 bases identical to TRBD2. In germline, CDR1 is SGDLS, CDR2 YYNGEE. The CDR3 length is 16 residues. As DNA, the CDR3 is TGTCCCCGCAGCGTCGGGGGTCGCGGGGGAGGCAATGAGCAGTTCTTC. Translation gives CPRSVGGRGGGNEQFF. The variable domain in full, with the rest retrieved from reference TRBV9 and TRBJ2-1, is DSGVTQTPKHLITATGQRVTLRCSPRSGDLSVYWYQQSLDQGLQFLIQYYNGEERAKGNILERFSAQQFPDLHSELNLSSLELGDSALYFCPRSVGGRGGGNEQFFGPGTRLTVL.

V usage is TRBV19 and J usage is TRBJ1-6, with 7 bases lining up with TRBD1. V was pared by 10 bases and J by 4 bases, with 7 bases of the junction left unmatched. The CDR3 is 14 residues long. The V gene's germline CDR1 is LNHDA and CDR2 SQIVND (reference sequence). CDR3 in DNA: TGTGCCACAAAGGGGGCTATTTATAATTCACCCCTCCACTTT. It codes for CATKGAIYNSPLHF.

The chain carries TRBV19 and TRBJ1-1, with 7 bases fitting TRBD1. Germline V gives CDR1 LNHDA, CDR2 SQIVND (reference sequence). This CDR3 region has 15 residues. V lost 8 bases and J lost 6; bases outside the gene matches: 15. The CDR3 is CASLPGQTGLAEAFF. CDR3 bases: TGTGCCAGTCTCCCGGGACAGACCGGATTGGCTGAAGCTTTCTTT.

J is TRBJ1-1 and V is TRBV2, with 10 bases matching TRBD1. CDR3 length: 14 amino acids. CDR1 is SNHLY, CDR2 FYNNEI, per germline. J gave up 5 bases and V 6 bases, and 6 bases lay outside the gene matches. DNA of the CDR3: TGTGCCAGCAGAGCCGGGACAGGGGAGACTGAAGCTTTCTTT. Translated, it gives CASRAGTGETEAFF.

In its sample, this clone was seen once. The CDR3 region has the DNA TGTGCCAGTACCCAGACAAGCTATAATTCACCCCTCCACTTT. Amino acids: CASTQTSYNSPLHF. This sequence joins TRBV19 and TRBJ1-6; D unresolved. Trimming left V 7 bases short and J 3 bases short, with 10 bases between. Germline lookup yields CDR1 LNHDA and CDR2 SQIVND (reference sequence). The CDR3 contains 14 residues.

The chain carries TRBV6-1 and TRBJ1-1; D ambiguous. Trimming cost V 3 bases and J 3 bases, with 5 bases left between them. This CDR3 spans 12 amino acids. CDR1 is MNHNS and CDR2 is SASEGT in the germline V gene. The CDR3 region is CASSEWHTEAFF. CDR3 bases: TGTGCCAGCAGTGAGTGGCACACTGAAGCTTTCTTT.

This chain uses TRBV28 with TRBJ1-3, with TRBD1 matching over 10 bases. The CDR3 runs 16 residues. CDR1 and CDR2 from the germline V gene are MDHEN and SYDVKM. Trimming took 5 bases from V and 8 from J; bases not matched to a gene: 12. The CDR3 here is CASSGVGTGVPYTIYF. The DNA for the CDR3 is TGTGCCAGCAGTGGGGTCGGGACAGGGGTTCCATACACCATATATTTT.

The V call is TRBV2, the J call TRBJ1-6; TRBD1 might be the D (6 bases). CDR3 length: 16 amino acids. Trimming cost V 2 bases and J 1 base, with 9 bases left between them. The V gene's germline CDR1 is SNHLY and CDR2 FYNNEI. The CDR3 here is CASSELGQSYNSPLHF. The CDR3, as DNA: TGTGCCAGCAGTGAATTGGGACAATCCTATAATTCACCCCTCCACTTT.

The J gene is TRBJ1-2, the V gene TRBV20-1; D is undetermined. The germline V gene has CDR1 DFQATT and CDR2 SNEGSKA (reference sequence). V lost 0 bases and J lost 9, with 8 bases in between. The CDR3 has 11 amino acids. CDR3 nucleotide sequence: TGCAGTGCTAGAGAGCCGGGTAGCTACACCTTC. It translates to CSAREPGSYTF.

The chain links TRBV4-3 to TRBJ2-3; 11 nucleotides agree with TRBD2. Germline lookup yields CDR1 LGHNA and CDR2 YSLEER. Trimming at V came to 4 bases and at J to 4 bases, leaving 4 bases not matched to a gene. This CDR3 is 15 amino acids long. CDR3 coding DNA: TGCGCCAGCAGCCTAATAGCGGGGGGGTCAGATACGCAGTATTTT. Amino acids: CASSLIAGGSDTQYF.

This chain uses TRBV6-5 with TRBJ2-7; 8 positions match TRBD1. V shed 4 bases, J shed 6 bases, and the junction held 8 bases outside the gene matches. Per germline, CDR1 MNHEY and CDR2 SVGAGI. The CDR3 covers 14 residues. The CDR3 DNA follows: TGTGCCAGCAGTTCCAGGACAGGGCTAAGCGAGCAGTACTTC. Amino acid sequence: CASSSRTGLSEQYF.

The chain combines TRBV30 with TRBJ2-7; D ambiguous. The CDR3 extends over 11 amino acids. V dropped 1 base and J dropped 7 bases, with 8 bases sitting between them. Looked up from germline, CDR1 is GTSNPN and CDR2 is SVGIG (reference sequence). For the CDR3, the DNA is TGTGCCTGGAGTGCCCTGAGGGAGCAGTACTTC. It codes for CAWSALREQYF.

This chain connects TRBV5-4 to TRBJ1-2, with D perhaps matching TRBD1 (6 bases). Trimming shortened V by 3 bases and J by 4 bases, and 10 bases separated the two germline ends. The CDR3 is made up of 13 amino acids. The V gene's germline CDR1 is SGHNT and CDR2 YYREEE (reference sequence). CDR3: CASSSGQLYGYTF. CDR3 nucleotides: TGTGCCAGCAGCTCCGGACAGCTCTATGGCTACACCTTC. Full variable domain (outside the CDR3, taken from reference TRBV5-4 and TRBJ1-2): ETGVTQSPTHLIKTRGQQVTLRCSSQSGHNTVSWYQQALGQGPQFIFQYYREEENGRGNFPPRFSGLQFPNYSSELNVNALELDDSALYLCASSSGQLYGYTFGSGTRLTVV.